The text below deals with one T cell receptor (beta chain). Germline V gene sequence: CDR1 GTSNPN, CDR2 SVGIG (reference sequence). V lost 2 bases and J lost 3, with 7 bases in between. This CDR3 spans 12 amino acids. Original processing methods: Nucleated cell counts were estimated from reference gene primer amplification. Generated by immunoSEQ multiplex PCR, the TCRdb table keeps only in-frame clones and is missing some. The V and J calls and clone size come from that table; D and trimming were worked out from the DNA. The sample holds 150,000 or so clones, over 70% seen once. Those enrolled, adults aged roughly 18 to 100 years, came from around 25 US areas. Which cohort a participant joined came from the clinical history participants gave. This specimen belongs to a study of blood T cell repertoires in COVID-19. The wider study: PBMCs, B-cell-depleted T cells, or T cells were the source of the cDNA or gDNA that made up the material.

V usage is TRBV30 and J usage is TRBJ1-1; D gene uncertain. Source material: PBMCs or T cells enriched from blood (not recorded which). The source is a woman aged 55-75 years who had recovered from COVID-19. The chain's CDR3 is CAWSREYTEAFF. CDR3 in DNA: TGTGCCTGGAGTAGGGAGTACACTGAAGCTTTCTTT.